This is a list of T cell receptor beta chains from one sample in a study of T cell responses to AZD1222 COVID-19 vaccine. Repertoires were generated with immunoSEQ multiplex PCR, while TCRdb's copy carries only in-frame clones and drops some. The data contain over 95,000 clones, roughly 88% of them singletons. This specimen consisted of peripheral blood, obtained 28 days after the second AZD1222 dose. The receptors derive from an adult who received the AZD1222 COVID-19 vaccine. Each CDR3 is given with its conserved first and last residue. D genes are given only for firm matches. A row's size may be missing; if present it is once, few, many or a size class.

clone_size d_call j_call v_call cdr3_nt cdr3_aa
- - TRBJ2-5 TRBV5-4 TGTGCCAGCAGGAAGGCTGGCGGGCCGATACAAGAGACCCAGTACTTC CASRKAGGPIQETQYF
few - TRBJ2-2 TRBV9 TGTGCCAGCAGCGCGTACGACACGAACACCGGGGAGCTGTTTTTT CASSAYDTNTGELFF
few - TRBJ1-1 TRBV18 TGTGCCAGCTCACCATATATCACTGAAGCTTTCTTT CASSPYITEAFF
- - TRBJ1-1 TRBV19 TGTGCCAGTAGTTCCCCGATAGGCGAACGTGCTGAAGCTTTCTTT CASSSPIGERAEAFF
once - TRBJ2-2 TRBV6-2/TRBV6-3 TGTGCCAGCAGCCCACATCAGGGTCTCGGCACCGGGGAGCTGTTTTTT CASSPHQGLGTGELFF
- - TRBJ2-7 TRBV10-3 TGTGCCATCAGTGAGGGATACGAGCAGTACTTC CAISEGYEQYF
- - TRBJ2-1 TRBV29-1 TGCAGCGTTGAGGGTAACAATGAGCAGTTCTTC CSVEGNNEQFF
- - TRBJ1-1 TRBV7-2 TGTGCCAGCAGCTTAGCAAATACACCGAACACTGAAGCTTTCTTT CASSLANTPNTEAFF
- TRBD2 TRBJ2-1 TRBV5-4 TGTGCCAGCAGCCCTAGCGGGGGGGCCTACAATGAGCAGTTCTTC CASSPSGGAYNEQFF
once - TRBJ2-3 TRBV11-1 TGTGCCAGCAGCTTAGGTGGCACAGATACGCAGTATTTT CASSLGGTDTQYF
- TRBD1 TRBJ1-6 TRBV28 TGTGCCAGCAGCCTCGGACAGGGAGGGAGGCCCCTCCACTTT CASSLGQGGRPLHF
- TRBD1 TRBJ1-1 TRBV19 TGTGCCAGTAGTACCCTCCGGGACAGGGAGCGGAACACTGAAGCTTTCTTT CASSTLRDRERNTEAFF
- TRBD1 TRBJ2-1 TRBV7-7 TGTGCCAGCAGCTCCTCGACAGGGATCTTCAATGAGCAGTTCTTC CASSSSTGIFNEQFF
- TRBD1 TRBJ2-7 TRBV5-1 TGCGCCAGCAGCTTGAACGTCGGCGGACAGGCCTACGAGCAGTACTTC CASSLNVGGQAYEQYF
- - TRBJ2-5 TRBV5-1 TGCGCCAGCACCACAGATACAGAAGGGACCCAGTACTTC CASTTDTEGTQYF
- TRBD2 TRBJ2-1 TRBV18 TGTGCCAGCTCACCACTAGCGGGGGAGAACAATGAGCAGTTCTTC CASSPLAGENNEQFF
- TRBD1 TRBJ1-2 TRBV6-6 TGTGCCAGCATTGAAATCGACAGGGTGGGCTACACCTTC CASIEIDRVGYTF
once - TRBJ2-1 TRBV11-2 TGTGCCAGCAGCTTACTCCCAGACAATGAGCAGTTCTTC CASSLLPDNEQFF
- TRBD1 TRBJ1-5 TRBV18 TGTGCCAGCTCGGGACAGACAAATCAGCCCCAGCATTTT CASSGQTNQPQHF
- - TRBJ2-7 TRBV2 TGTGCCAGCAGTGAAATCCTACTGACCTACGAGCAGTACTTC CASSEILLTYEQYF
- - TRBJ2-1 TRBV6-5 TGTGCCAGCAGTTTGACCAGCTCCTACAATGAGCAGTTCTTC CASSLTSSYNEQFF
- - TRBJ1-1 TRBV6-5 TGTGCCAGCAGTTACTCGAATGGGGATAAAGCTTTCTTT CASSYSNGDKAFF
once - TRBJ1-2 TRBV29-1 TGCAGCGTGAATCAGGGGCCCACTTATGGCTACACCTTC CSVNQGPTYGYTF
- - TRBJ2-1 TRBV6-2/TRBV6-3 TGTGCCAGCAGTTACGGGATTTACAATGAGCAGTTCTTC CASSYGIYNEQFF